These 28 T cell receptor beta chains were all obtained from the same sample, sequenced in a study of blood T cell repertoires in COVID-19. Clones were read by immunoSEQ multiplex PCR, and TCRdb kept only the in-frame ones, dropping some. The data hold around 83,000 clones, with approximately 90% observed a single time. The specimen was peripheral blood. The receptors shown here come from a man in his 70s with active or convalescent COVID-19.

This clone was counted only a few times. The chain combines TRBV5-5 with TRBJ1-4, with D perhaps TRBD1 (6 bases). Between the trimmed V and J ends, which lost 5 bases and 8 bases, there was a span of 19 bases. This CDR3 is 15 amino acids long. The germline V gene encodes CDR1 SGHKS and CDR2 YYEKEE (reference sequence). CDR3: CASSPTGGYGEKLFF. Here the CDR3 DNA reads TGTGCCAGCAGTCCGACTGGGGGCTACGGGGAAAAACTGTTTTTT.

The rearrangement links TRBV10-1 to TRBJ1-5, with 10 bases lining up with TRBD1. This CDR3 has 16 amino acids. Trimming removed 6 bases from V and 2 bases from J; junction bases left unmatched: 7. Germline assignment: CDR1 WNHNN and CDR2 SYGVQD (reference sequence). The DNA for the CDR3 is TGCGCCAGCAGGGAAGGACAGGGGGGTCGCAATCAGCCCCAGCATTTT. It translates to CASREGQGGRNQPQHF.

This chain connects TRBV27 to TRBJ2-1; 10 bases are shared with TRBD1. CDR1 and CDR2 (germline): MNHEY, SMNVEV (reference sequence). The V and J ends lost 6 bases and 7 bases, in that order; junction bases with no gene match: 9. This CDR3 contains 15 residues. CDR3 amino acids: CASSLPGQGLNEQFF. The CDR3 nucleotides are TGTGCCAGCAGCCTACCGGGACAGGGGCTTAATGAGCAGTTCTTC.

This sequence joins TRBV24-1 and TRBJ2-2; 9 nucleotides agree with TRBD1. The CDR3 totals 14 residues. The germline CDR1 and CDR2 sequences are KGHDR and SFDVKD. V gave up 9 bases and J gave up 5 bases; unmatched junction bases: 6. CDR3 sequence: CATAHGQGTGELFF. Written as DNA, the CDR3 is TGTGCCACCGCTCACGGACAGGGGACCGGGGAGCTGTTTTTT.

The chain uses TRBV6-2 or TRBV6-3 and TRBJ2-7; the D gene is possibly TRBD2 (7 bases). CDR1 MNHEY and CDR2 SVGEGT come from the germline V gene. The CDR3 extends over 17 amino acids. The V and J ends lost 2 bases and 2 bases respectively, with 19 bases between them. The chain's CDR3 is CASSYPLAGAGTYEQYF. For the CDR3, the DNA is TGTGCCAGCAGTTACCCTCTCGCGGGGGCAGGTACCTACGAGCAGTACTTC.

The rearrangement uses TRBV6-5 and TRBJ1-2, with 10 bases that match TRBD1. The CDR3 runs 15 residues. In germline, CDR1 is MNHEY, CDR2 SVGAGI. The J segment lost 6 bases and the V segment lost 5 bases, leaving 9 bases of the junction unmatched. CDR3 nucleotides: TGTGCCAGCAGTCTTTTGACAGGGGGCGCAGATGGCTACACCTTC. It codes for CASSLLTGGADGYTF.

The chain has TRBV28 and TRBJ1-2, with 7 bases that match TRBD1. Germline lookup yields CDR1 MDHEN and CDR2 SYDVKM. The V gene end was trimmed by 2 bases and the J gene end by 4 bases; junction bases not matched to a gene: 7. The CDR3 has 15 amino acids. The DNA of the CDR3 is TGTGCCAGCAGTTTAGAGGGGGCGCCCCGCTATGGCTACACCTTC. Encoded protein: CASSLEGAPRYGYTF.

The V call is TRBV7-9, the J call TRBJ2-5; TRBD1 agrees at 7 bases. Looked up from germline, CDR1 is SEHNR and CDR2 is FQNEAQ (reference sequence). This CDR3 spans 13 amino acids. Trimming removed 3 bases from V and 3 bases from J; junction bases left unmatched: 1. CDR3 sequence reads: CASSFTGEETQYF. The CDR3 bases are TGTGCCAGCAGCTTTACAGGGGAAGAGACCCAGTACTTC.

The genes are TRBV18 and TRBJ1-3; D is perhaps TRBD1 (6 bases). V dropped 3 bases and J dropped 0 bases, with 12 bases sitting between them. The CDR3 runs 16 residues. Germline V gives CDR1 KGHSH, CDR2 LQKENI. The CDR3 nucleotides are TGTGCCAGCTCACCCTGGGAAGGGGGCTCTGGAAACACCATATATTTT. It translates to CASSPWEGGSGNTIYF.

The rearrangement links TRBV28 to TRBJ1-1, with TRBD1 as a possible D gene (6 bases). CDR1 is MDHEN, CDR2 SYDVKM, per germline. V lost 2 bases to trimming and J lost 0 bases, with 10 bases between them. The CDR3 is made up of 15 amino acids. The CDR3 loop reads CASSLPTGLNTEAFF. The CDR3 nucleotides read TGTGCCAGCAGTTTACCGACAGGTCTGAACACTGAAGCTTTCTTT.

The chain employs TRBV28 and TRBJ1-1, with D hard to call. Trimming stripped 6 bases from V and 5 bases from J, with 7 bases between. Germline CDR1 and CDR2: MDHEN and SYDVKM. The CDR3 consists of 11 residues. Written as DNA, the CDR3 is TGTGCCAGCAGACTGTGGACTGAAGCTTTCTTT. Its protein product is CASRLWTEAFF.

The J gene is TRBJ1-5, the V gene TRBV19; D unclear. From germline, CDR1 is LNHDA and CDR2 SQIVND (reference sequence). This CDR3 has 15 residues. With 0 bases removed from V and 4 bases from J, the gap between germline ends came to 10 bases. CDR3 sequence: CASSIDRSGNQPQHF. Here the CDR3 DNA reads TGTGCCAGTAGTATAGATCGATCCGGGAATCAGCCCCAGCATTTT.

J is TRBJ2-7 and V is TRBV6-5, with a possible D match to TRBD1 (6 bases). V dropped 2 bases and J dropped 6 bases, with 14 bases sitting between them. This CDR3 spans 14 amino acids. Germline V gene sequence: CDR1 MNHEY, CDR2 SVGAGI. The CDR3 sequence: CASSYGTRDLEQYF. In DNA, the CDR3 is TGTGCCAGCAGTTACGGGACAAGGGATCTCGAGCAGTACTTC.

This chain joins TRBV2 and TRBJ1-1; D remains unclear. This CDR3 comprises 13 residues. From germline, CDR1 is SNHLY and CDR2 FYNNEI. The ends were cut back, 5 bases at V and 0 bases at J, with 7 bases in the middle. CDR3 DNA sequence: TGTGCCAGCAGTCCAACAGTGAACACTGAAGCTTTCTTT. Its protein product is CASSPTVNTEAFF.

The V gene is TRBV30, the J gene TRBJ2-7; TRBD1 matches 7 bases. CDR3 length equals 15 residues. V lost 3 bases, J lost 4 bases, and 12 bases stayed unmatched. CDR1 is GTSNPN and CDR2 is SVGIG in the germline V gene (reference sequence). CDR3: CAWRPTDKGAYEQYF. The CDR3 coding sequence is TGTGCCTGGAGGCCGACGGACAAGGGGGCGTACGAGCAGTACTTC.

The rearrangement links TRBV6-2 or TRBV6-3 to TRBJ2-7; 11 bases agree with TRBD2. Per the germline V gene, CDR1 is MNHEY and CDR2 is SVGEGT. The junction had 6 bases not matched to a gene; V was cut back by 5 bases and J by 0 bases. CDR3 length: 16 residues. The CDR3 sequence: CASSKTGTSGSYEQYF. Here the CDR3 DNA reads TGTGCCAGCAGTAAAACGGGGACTAGCGGCTCCTACGAGCAGTACTTC.

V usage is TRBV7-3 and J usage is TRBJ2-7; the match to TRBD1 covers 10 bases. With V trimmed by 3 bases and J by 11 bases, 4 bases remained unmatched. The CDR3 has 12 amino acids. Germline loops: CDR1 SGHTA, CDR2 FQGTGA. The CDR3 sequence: CASSFRQGAKYF. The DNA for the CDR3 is TGTGCCAGCAGCTTCAGACAGGGGGCAAAGTACTTC.

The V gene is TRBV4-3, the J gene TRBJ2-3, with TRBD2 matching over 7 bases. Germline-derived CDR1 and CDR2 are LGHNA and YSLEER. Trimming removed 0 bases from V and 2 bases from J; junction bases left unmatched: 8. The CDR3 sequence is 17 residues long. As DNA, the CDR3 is TGCGCCAGCAGCCAAGATATGAGCGGGGTATTCACAGATACGCAGTATTTT. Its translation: CASSQDMSGVFTDTQYF.

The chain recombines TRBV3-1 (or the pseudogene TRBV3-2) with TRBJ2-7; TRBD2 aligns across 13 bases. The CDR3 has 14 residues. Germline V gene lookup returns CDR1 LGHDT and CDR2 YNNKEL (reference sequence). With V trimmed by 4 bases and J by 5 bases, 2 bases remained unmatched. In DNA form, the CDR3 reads TGTGCCAGCAGCCGGGGACTAGCGGGAAACGAGCAGTACTTC. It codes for CASSRGLAGNEQYF.

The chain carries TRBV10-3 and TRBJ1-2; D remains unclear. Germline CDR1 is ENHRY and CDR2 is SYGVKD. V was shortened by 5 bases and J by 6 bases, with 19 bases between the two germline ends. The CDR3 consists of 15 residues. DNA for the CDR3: TGTGCCATCAGTCCCCACGGCAGGCCGATGGATGGCTACACCTTC. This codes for CAISPHGRPMDGYTF.

The chain's CDR3 is CASTPWPKGVVLTEAFF. In DNA, the CDR3 is TGTGCCAGTACCCCCTGGCCGAAGGGGGTGGTATTGACTGAAGCTTTCTTT. The chain couples TRBV7-9 to TRBJ1-1, with D possibly being TRBD1 (6 bases). Germline lookup yields CDR1 SEHNR and CDR2 FQNEAQ (reference sequence). Trimming removed 9 bases at V and 5 bases at J, with 28 bases between. This CDR3 is built from 17 residues.

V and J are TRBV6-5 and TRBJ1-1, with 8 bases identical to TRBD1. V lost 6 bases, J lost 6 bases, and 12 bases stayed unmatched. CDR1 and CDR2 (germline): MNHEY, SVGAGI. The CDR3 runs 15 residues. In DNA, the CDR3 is TGTGCCAGCAGACGAGGGTCAGGGGGCAATTCTGAAGCTTTCTTT. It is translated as CASRRGSGGNSEAFF.

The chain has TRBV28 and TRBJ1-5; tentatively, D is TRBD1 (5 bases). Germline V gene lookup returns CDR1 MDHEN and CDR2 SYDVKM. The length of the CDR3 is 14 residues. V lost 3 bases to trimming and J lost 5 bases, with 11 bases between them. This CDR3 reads CASSFGQGYQPQHF. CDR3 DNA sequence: TGTGCCAGCAGTTTTGGGCAGGGATATCAGCCCCAGCATTTT.

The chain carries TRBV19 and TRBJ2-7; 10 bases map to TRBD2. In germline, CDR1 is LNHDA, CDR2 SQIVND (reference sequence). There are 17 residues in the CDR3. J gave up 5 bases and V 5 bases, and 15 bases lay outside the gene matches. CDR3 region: CASSPRRRASGSHEQYF. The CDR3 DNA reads TGTGCCAGTAGTCCAAGACGTCGGGCTAGCGGGAGCCACGAGCAGTACTTC.

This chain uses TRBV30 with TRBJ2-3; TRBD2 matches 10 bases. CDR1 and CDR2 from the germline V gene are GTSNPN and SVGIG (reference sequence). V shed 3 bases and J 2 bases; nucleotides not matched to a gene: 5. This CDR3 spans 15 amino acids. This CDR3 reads CAWRPGLADTDTQYF. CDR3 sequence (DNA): TGTGCCTGGAGGCCCGGACTAGCGGACACAGATACGCAGTATTTT.

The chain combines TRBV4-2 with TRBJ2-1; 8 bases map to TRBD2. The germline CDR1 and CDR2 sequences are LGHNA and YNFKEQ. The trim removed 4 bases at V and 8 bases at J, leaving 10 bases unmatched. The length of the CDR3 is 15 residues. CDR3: CASSLTSGGTYEQFF. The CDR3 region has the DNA TGTGCCAGCAGCCTCACTAGCGGAGGAACCTATGAGCAGTTCTTC.

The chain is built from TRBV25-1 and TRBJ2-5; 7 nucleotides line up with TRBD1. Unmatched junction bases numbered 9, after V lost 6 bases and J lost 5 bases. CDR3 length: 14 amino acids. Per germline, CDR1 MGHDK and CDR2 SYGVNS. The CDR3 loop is CASSDRRGGETQYF. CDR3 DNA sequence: TGTGCCAGCAGCGACCGAAGAGGGGGCGAGACCCAGTACTTC. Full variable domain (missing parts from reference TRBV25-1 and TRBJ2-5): EADIYQTPRYLVIGTGKKITLECSQTMGHDKMYWYQQDPGMELHLIHYSYGVNSTEKGDLSSESTVSRIRTEHFPLTLESARPSHTSQYLCASSDRRGGETQYFGPGTRLLVL.

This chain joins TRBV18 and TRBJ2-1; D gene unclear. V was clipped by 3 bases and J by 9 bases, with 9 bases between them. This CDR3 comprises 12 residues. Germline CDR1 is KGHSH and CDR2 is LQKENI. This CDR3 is CASSPAGIEQFF. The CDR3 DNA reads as TGTGCCAGCTCACCGGCAGGCATTGAGCAGTTCTTC.